Below, one T cell receptor beta chain is given with its context. As yet, its antigen is unknown. One junction end disagrees with the germline gene, perhaps due to a read error. This sample was taken from a study of response to subunit inactivated influenza vaccine. General study points: Authors suggested seasonal influenza vaccinations each recruit few new T cells.

The CDR3 has 12 residues. The germline gives CDR1 SGHRS, CDR2 YFSETQ. TCRdb processed the RT-PCR reads anew with MiXCR; each CDR3 protein has one entry. The profile shows approximately 530,000 distinct CDR3 sequences, about 7.6% of them singletons. This TCR was recovered from a man in his fifties or sixties who received an inactivated influenza vaccine. The chain combines TRBV5-1 with TRBJ2-7; possibly TRBD1 for D (5 bases). Here the sequenced sample was PBMCs from blood, taken around 25 months after vaccination. CDR3 in DNA: TGCGCCAGCAGCCCGGACACATACGGGCAGTACTTC. It codes for CASSPDTYGQYF. The entire variable domain, with the rest obtained from reference TRBV5-1 and TRBJ2-7, is as follows: KAGVTQTPRYLIKTRGQQVTLSCSPISGHRSVSWYQQTPGQGLQFLFEYFSETQRNKGNFPGRFSGRQFSNSRSEMNVSTLELGDSALYLCASSPDTYGQYFGPGTRLTVT.